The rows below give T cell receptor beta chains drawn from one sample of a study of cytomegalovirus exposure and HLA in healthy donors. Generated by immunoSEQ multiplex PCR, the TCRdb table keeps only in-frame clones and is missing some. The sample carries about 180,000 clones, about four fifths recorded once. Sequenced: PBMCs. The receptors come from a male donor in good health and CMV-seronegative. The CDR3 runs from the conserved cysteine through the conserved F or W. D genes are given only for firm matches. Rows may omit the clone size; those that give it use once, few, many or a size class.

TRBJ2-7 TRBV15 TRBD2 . TGTGCCACCAGCAGAGCGGATAGCGGGAGGGGTGAGCAGTACTTC CATSRADSGRGEQYF
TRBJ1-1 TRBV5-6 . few TGTGCCAGCAGCTTGGGGACAGAAGAAGCTTTCTTT CASSLGTEEAFF
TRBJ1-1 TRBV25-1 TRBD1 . TGTGCCAGCACCACTAGAGACAGGGGGCGCATGAACACTGAAGCTTTCTTT CASTTRDRGRMNTEAFF
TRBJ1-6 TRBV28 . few TGTGCCAGCCGCGTGGGGGGTGGTTATAATTCACCCCTCCACTTT CASRVGGGYNSPLHF
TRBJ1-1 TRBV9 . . TGTGCCAGCAGTTATTGGGGGGAGGGGAACACTGAAGCTTTCTTT CASSYWGEGNTEAFF
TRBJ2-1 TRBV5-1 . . TGCGCCAGTACAGGGCTAGCGGCTTACAATGAGCAGTTCTTC CASTGLAAYNEQFF
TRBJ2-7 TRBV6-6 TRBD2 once TGTGCCAGCAGGGAAACTAGCGACCACGAGCAGTACTTC CASRETSDHEQYF
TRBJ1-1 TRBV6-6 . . TGTGCCAGCAGCCCCTATTTCGCTGAAGCTTTCTTT CASSPYFAEAFF
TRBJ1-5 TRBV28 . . TGTGCCAGCAGTTTTTTGCAGCAGCCCCAGCATTTT CASSFLQQPQHF
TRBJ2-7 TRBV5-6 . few TGTGCCAGCAGCTTGGGAGTCTCCCCCTACGAGCAGTACTTC CASSLGVSPYEQYF
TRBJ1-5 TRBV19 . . TGTGCCAGTTCGGACATTTATAGCAATCAGCCCCAGCATTTT CASSDIYSNQPQHF
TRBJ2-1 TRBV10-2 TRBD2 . TGCGCCAGCAGTGAGTCAAGCGGGAGGATTTCCTACAATGAGCAGTTCTTC CASSESSGRISYNEQFF
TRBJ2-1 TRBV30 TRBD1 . TGTGCCTGGAGCTCATGGACAGGGGGTTCCTACAATGAGCAGTTCTTC CAWSSWTGGSYNEQFF
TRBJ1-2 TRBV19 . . TGTGCCAGTAGTATCGGGGGGGGCGGCTACACCTTC CASSIGGGGYTF
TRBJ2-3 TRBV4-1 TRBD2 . TGCGCCAGCAGCGTTAGCGGGAGGGTGGAAGATACGCAGTATTTT CASSVSGRVEDTQYF
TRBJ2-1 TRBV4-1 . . TGCGCCAGCAGCCAAGATCAGGGTTCCAACAATGAGCAGTTCTTC CASSQDQGSNNEQFF
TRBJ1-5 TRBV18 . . TGTGCCAGCTCTCCAAACAGGGATAGTCAGCCCCAGCATTTT CASSPNRDSQPQHF
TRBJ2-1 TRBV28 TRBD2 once TGTGCCAGCAGTTTATCTAGCGGGATGGCGTTCTACAATGAGCAGTTCTTC CASSLSSGMAFYNEQFF
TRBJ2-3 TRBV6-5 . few TGTGCCAGCAGAGGACAGGGAGGGAAAGATACGCAGTATTTT CASRGQGGKDTQYF
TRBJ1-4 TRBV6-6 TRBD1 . TGTGCCAGCACTGTACCGGGACAGGGGGACGAAAAACTGTTTTTT CASTVPGQGDEKLFF
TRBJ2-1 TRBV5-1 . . TGCGCCAGCAGTCCAACAGGGAGCTCCTACAATGAGCAGTTCTTC CASSPTGSSYNEQFF
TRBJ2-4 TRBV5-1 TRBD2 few TGCGCCAGCAGCCAAAACCCGGGACTAGCGGGAGCGGACAAAAACATTCAGTACTTC CASSQNPGLAGADKNIQYF
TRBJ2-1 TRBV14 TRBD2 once TGTGCCAGCAGCCAGCTAGCGGGGGGACACAATGAGCAGTTCTTC CASSQLAGGHNEQFF
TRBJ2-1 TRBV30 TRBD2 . TGTGCCTGGAATATTATAGCGGGGGGCGTTAATGAGCAGTTCTTC CAWNIIAGGVNEQFF
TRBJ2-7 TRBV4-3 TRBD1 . TGCGCCAGCAGCCCTTCGACAGGGTTCTACGAGCAGTACTTC CASSPSTGFYEQYF
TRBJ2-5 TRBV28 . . TGTGCCAGTTCATCCTTAAGTGAGGGAGGGGGGAGAGAGACCCAGTACTTC CASSSLSEGGGRETQYF
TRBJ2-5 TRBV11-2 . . TGTGCCAGCAGCCCATCGGGAACCGCAGACGACTTC CASSPSGTADDF
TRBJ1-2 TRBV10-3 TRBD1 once TGTGCCAGCAGGGGACAGCCCAACTATGGCTACACCTTC CASRGQPNYGYTF
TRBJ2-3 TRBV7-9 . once TGTGCCAGCAGCTTAGATGCTAATACGCAGTATTTT CASSLDANTQYF
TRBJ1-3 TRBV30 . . TGTGCCTGGAGTTTTAAGCAACGAGTTTCCGCTGGAAACACCATATATTTT CAWSFKQRVSAGNTIYF
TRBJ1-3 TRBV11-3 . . TGTGCCAGCAGCGCGAGGACGGGAGGAAACACCATATATTTT CASSARTGGNTIYF
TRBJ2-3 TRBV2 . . TGTGCCAGCACCAGTGAATCAGATACGCAGTATTTT CASTSESDTQYF
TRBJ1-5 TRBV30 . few TGTGCCTGGAGTGCGTCAGGGAATCAGCCCCAGCATTTT CAWSASGNQPQHF
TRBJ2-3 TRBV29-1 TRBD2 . TGCAGCGTTGAAGAGGCTAGCGGGAGGGGCGATACGCAGTATTTT CSVEEASGRGDTQYF
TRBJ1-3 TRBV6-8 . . TGTGCCAGCAGCAAGACAGAGTATCTCCACCTCTCTGGAAACACCATATATTTT CASSKTEYLHLSGNTIYF
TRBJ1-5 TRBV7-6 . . TGTGCCAGCAGCTTCCCAGGGAACAATCAGCCCCAGCATTTT CASSFPGNNQPQHF
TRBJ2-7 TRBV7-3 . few TGTGCCAGCAGCCTAAACGGGAACGGTTTTTACGAGCAGTACTTC CASSLNGNGFYEQYF
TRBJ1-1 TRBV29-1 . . TGCAGCGTTGAATTCGACACTGAAGCTTTCTTT CSVEFDTEAFF
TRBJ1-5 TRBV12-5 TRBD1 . TGTGCTAGTGGTTACGAATCAGGGGGTGGCAATCAGCCCCAGCATTTT CASGYESGGGNQPQHF
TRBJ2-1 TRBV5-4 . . TGTGCCAGCAGCCGGGACTCACACAATGAGCAGTTCTTC CASSRDSHNEQFF
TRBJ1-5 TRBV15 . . TGTGCCACCAGCAGAGATGTCCAGGAGGGTGAAACTAATAGCAATCAGCCCCAGCATTTT CATSRDVQEGETNSNQPQHF
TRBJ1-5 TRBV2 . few TGTGCCAGCAGTGGGGGGACGGGGGTCGGCCAGCCCCAGCATTTT CASSGGTGVGQPQHF
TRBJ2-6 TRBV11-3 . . TGTGCCAGCTCGAGATCTGGGGCCAACGTCCTGACTTTC CASSRSGANVLTF
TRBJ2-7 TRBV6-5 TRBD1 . TGTGCCAGCAGTAATGGACAGGGGGAGAACTACGAGCAGTACTTC CASSNGQGENYEQYF